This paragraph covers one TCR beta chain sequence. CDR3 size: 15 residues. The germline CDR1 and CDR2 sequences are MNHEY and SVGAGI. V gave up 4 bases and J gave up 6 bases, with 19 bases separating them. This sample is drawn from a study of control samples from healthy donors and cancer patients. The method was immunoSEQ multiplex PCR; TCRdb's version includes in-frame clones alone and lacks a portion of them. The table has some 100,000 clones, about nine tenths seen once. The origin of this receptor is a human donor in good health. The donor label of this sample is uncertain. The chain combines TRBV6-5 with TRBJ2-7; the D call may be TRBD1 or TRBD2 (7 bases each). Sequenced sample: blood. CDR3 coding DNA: TGTGCCAGCAGTTCAAGTTCAGGGGGGGGGCGCGAGCAGTACTTC. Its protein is CASSSSSGGGREQYF.